Described below is a single TCR beta chain sequence and its context. What it binds is not known. These data come from a study of identical twins. The study, taken as a whole, reports: Findings depended on cross-sectional statistics rather than tracking the same donors.

CDR1 and CDR2 (germline): KGHSH, LQKENI. This CDR3 is built from 16 residues. Trimming pared 4 bases from V and 3 bases from J, leaving 15 bases between. Template switching added a universal primer site; cDNA carried unique molecular identifiers. Each CDR3 protein gets one entry after TCRdb re-called the 5' RACE reads with MiXCR. Among approximately 410,000 distinct CDR3 sequences listed, 18% were seen once. The source of this sequence is a man aged 50-60 years in good health. Sequenced input: naive T cells sorted from blood. The chain has TRBV18 and TRBJ2-2; D may be TRBD2 (5 bases). CDR3 sequence: CASSLRLLGDTGELFF. The CDR3 coding sequence is TGTGCCAGCTCACTTCGACTACTTGGGGACACCGGGGAGCTGTTTTTT.